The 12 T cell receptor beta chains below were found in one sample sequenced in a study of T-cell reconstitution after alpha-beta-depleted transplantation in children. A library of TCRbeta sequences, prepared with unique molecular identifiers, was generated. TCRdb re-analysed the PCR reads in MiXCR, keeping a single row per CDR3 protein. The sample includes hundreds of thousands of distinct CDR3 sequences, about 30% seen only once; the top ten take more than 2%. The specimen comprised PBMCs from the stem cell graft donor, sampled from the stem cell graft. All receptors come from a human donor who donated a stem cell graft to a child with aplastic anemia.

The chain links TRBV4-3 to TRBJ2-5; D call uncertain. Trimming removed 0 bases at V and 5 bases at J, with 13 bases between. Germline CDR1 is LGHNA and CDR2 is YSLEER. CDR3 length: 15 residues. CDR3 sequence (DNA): TGCGCCAGCAGCCAAGAGGTTGTGGACCCCGAGACCCAGTACTTC. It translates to CASSQEVVDPETQYF.

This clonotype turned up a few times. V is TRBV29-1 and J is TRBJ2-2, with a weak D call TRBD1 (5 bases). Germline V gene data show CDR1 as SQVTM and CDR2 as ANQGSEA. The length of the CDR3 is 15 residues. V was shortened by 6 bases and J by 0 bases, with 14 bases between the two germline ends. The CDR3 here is CSVAWGGTNTGELFF. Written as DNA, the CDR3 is TGCAGCGTGGCCTGGGGCGGAACGAACACCGGGGAGCTGTTTTTT.

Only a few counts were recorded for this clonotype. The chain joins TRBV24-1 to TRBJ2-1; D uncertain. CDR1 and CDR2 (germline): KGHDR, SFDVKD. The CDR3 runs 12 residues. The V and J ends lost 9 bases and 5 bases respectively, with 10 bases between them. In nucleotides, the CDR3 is TGTGCCACCGCCTATAGGGACAATGAGCAGTTCTTC. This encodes CATAYRDNEQFF.

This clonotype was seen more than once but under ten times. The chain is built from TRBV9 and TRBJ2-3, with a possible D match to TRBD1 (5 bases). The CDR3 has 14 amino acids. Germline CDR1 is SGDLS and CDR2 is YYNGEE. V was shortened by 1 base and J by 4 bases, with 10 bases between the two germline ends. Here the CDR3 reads CASSVKGIADTQYF. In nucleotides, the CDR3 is TGTGCCAGCAGCGTAAAGGGGATAGCAGATACGCAGTATTTT.

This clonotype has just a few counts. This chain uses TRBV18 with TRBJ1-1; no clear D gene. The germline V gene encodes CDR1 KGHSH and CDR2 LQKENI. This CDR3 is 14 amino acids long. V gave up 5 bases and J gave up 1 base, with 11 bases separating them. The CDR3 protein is CASSFYSRNTEAFF. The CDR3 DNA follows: TGTGCCAGCTCATTTTATTCGAGGAACACTGAAGCTTTCTTT.

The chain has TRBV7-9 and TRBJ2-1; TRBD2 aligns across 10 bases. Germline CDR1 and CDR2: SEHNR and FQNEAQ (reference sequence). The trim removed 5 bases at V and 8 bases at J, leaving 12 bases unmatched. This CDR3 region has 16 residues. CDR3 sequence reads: CASSPTSGRASYEQFF. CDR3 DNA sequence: TGTGCCAGCAGCCCCACGAGCGGGAGGGCCTCCTATGAGCAGTTCTTC.

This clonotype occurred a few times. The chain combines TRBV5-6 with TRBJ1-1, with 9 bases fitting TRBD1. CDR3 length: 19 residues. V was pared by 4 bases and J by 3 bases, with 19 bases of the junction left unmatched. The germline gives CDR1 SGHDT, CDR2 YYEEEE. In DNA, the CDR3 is TGTGCCAGCAGCCTCGGTACGATTACAGGGGGCCTCGATTACACTGAAGCTTTCTTT. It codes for CASSLGTITGGLDYTEAFF.

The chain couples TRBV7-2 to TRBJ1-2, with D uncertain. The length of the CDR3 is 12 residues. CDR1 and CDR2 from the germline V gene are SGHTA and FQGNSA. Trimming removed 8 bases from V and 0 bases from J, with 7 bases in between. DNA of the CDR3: TGTGCCAGCCTCGGGGCTAACTATGGCTACACCTTC. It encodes CASLGANYGYTF.

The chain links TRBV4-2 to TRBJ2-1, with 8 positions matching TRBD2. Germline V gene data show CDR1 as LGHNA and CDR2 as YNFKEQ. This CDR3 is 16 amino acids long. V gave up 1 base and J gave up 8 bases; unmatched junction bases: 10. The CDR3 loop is CASSQVGGGRNDEQFF. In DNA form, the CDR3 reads TGTGCCAGCAGCCAAGTGGGGGGCGGGAGGAATGATGAGCAGTTCTTC.

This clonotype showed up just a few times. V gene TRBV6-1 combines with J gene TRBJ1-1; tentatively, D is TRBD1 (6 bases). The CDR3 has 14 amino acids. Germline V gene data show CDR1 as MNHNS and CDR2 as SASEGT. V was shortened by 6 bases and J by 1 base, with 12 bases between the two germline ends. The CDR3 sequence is CASRSRQANTEAFF. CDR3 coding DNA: TGTGCCAGCAGGAGCAGACAGGCGAACACTGAAGCTTTCTTT.

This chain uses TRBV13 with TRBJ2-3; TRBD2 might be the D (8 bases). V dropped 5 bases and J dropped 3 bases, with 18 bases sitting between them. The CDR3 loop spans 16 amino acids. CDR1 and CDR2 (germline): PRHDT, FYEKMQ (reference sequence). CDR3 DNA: TGTGCCAGCAGCACGGTAGCGGGGACAGAAACAGATACGCAGTATTTT. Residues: CASSTVAGTETDTQYF.

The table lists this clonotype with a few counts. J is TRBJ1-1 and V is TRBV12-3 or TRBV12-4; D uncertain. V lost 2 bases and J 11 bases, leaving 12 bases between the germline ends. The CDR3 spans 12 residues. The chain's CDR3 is CASSLPFTDAFF. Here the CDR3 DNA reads TGTGCCAGCAGTTTACCTTTCACCGATGCTTTCTTT.